This T cell receptor (beta chain) was identified in a study of OX40 agonist ivuxolimab in advanced cancers. The germline V gene has CDR1 SGHNT and CDR2 YENEEA. Unmatched junction bases numbered 7, after V lost 5 bases and J lost 7 bases. This CDR3 comprises 15 residues. Patients had blood sampled at baseline and again on cycle 4 day 1 and cycle 7 day 1. Some clones are missing from TCRdb's copy, which holds only in-frame ones; the method was immunoSEQ multiplex PCR. Of some 63,000 clones listed, about 87% are singletons. Note on this clone: Its antigen is not known.

General study results and limits: Compared with CD4+, CD8+ T cells on average had more expanded clones. The study did not work out the antigen specificity of the expanded peripheral T cells.

Specimen: CD4+ or CD8+ T cells sorted from blood, collected in a trial of the OX40 agonist ivuxolimab. This clonotype originated in an adult with an advanced solid tumor such as melanoma, head and neck, liver or kidney cancer. J is TRBJ1-6 and V is TRBV11-3; TRBD1 agrees at 8 bases. CDR3 sequence (DNA): TGTGCCAGCAGCCGGGTGGACAGGGAAAATTCACCCCTCCACTTT. Translated: CASSRVDRENSPLHF.